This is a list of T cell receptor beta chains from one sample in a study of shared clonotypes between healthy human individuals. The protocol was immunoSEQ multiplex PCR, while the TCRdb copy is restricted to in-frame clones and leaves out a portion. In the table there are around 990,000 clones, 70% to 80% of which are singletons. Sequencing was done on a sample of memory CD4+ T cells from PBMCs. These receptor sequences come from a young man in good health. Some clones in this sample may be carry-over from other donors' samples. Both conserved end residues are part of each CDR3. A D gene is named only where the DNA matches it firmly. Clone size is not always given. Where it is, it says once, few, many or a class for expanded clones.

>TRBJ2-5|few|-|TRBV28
CARLDKASAETQYF
TGTGCCAGACTTGATAAAGCGTCGGCCGAGACCCAGTACTTC
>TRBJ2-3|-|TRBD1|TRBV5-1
CASSLEGQGASDTQYF
TGCGCCAGCAGCTTGGAGGGACAGGGGGCTTCAGATACGCAGTATTTT
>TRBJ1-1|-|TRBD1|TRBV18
CASSSGQGMNTEAFF
TGTGCCAGCTCATCGGGACAGGGGATGAACACTGAAGCTTTCTTT
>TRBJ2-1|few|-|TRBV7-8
CASTSIQGQSASNEQFF
TGTGCCAGCACGTCTATCCAGGGCCAATCGGCCTCCAATGAGCAGTTCTTC
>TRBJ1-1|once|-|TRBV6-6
CASSYRDTEAFF
TGTGCCAGCAGTTATCGGGACACCGAAGCTTTCTTT
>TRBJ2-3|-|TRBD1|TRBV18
CASSPRGQGRSTDTQYF
TGTGCCAGCTCACCCCGGGGACAGGGAAGGAGCACAGATACGCAGTATTTT
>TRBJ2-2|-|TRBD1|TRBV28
CARGTVSNTGELFF
TGTGCCAGGGGGACAGTTTCGAACACCGGGGAGCTGTTTTTT
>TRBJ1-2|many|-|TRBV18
CASSPQGLGGYTF
TGTGCCAGCTCACCACAGGGGCTGGGTGGCTACACCTTC
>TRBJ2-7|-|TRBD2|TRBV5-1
CASSLAAGLAGGEQYF
TGCGCCAGCAGCTTGGCGGCGGGACTAGCGGGAGGCGAGCAGTACTTC
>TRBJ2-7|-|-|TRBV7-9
CASSLVTGVQGEQYF
TGTGCCAGCAGCTTAGTCACGGGGGTGCAGGGGGAGCAGTACTTC
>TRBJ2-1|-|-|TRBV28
CASSLFGQLILNEQFF
TGTGCCAGCAGTTTATTTGGACAGCTGATACTCAATGAGCAGTTCTTC
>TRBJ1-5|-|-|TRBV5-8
CASSLGQYSNQPQHF
TGTGCCAGCAGCTTGGGGCAATATAGCAATCAGCCCCAGCATTTT
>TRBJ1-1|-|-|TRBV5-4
CASSSGAGGYYNTEAFF
TGTGCCAGCAGCTCCGGCGCGGGGGGGTATTATAACACTGAAGCTTTCTTT
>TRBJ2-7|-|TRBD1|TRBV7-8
CASSLRDRVSYEQYF
TGTGCCAGCAGCTTGAGGGACAGGGTTTCGTACGAGCAGTACTTC
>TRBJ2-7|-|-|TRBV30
CAWSTQGAGSYEQYF
TGTGCCTGGAGTACTCAAGGGGCTGGTTCCTACGAGCAGTACTTC
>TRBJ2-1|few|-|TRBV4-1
CASSQEGLGANEQFF
TGCGCCAGCAGCCAAGAAGGACTGGGGGCCAATGAGCAGTTCTTC
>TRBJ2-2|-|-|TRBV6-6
CASSYSNPHTGELFF
TGTGCCAGCAGTTACTCGAATCCCCACACCGGGGAGCTGTTTTTT
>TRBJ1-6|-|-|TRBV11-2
CASSLGRIATHNSPLHF
TGTGCCAGCAGCTTAGGAAGGATAGCTACTCATAATTCACCCCTCCACTTT